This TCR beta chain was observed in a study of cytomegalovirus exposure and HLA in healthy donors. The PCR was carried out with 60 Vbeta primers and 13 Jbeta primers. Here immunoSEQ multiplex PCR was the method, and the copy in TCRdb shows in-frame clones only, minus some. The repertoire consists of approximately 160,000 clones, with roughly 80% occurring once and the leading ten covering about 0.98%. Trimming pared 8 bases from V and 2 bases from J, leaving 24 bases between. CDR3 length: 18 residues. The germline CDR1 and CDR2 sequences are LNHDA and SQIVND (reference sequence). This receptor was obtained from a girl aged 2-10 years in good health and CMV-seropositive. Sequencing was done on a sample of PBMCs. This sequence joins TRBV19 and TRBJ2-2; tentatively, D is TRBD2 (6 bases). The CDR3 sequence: CASEKKIRPGTNTGELFF. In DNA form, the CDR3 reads TGTGCCAGTGAGAAAAAAATAAGACCCGGGACTAACACCGGGGAGCTGTTTTTT.